This TCR beta chain originates from a study of beta chain features in type 1 diabetes. Details on this clone: Its antigen is not known.

Germline assignment: CDR1 SGHTA and CDR2 FQGNSA. Trimming cost V 5 bases and J 2 bases; bases outside gene matches: 8. CDR3 length equals 15 residues. Study-wide findings and caveats: There was a moderate but significant shortening of TCRB CDR3s in all four CD4+ subsets of Type 1 diabetes patients. VDJ junctions from patients with type 1 diabetes contained fewer insertions and more deletions. Shorter templates might be favored by PCR, and equally so in patients and in controls.

Based on CD45RO/CCR7/CD25/CD127/CD95/CD27, CD4+ regulatory, stem cell-like memory, naive and central memory cells were sorted. TCRB transcripts that were expressed got sequenced, as all of the isolated RNA had been reverse transcribed. Data came from immunoSEQ multiplex PCR; TCRdb stores just in-frame clones and leaves some out. Among about 360,000 clones listed, approximately 12% were seen once. The sample taken for sequencing was naive CD4+ T cells from blood. The rearrangement joins TRBV7-2 to TRBJ2-5; TRBD2 agrees at 7 bases. The TCR was taken from a man aged 18-30 years in good health. CDR3 in DNA: TGTGCCAGCAGCCTGGGGGGGACCTCTCAAGAGACCCAGTACTTC. Translation: CASSLGGTSQETQYF.